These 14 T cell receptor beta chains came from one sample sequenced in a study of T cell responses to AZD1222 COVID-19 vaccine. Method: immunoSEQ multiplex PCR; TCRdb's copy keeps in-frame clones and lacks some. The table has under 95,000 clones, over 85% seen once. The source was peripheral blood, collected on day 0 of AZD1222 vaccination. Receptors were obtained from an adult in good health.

CDR3 coding DNA: TGTGCCAGCAGCTTAGGACAGGCCTCCTATGGCTACACCTTC. This sequence encodes CASSLGQASYGYTF. J is TRBJ1-2 and V is TRBV7-2, with D possibly being TRBD1 (6 bases). V was shortened by 1 base and J by 4 bases, with 10 bases between the two germline ends. This CDR3 has 14 residues. The V gene's germline CDR1 is SGHTA and CDR2 FQGNSA.

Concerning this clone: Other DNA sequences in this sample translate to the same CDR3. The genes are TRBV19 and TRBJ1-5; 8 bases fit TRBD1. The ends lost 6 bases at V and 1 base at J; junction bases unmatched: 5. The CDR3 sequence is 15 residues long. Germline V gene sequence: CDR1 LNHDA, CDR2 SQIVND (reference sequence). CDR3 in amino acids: CASSRQGSSNQPQHF. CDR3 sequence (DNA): TGTGCCAGTAGCAGACAGGGGAGCAGCAATCAGCCCCAGCATTTT.

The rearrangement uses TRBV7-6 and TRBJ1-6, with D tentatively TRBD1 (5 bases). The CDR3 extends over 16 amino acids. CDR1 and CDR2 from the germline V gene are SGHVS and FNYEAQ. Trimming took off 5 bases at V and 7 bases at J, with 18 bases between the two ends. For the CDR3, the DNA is TGTGCCAGCAGCCCAGAGCAGGGACCGCAAAATTCACCCCTCCACTTT. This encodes CASSPEQGPQNSPLHF.

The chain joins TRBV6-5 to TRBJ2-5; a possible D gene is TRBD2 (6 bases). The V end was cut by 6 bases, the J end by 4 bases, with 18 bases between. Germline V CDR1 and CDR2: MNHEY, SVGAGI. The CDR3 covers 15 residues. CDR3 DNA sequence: TGTGCCAGCAGGGGTCTAGGGGTTAGCGGAGAGACCCAGTACTTC. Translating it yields CASRGLGVSGETQYF.

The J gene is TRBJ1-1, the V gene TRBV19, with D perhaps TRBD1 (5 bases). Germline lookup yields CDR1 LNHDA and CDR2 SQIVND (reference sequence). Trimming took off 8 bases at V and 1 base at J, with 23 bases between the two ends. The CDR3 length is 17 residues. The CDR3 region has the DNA TGTGCCAGTGGACCATTCGGGGCAGGGCGACCGAACACTGAAGCTTTCTTT. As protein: CASGPFGAGRPNTEAFF.

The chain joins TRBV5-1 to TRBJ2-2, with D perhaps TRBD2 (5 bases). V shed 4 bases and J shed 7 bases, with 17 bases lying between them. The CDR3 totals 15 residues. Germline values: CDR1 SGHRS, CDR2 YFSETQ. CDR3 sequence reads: CASSTAVEVVGELFF. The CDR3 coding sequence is TGCGCCAGCAGCACAGCGGTGGAGGTCGTCGGGGAGCTGTTTTTT.

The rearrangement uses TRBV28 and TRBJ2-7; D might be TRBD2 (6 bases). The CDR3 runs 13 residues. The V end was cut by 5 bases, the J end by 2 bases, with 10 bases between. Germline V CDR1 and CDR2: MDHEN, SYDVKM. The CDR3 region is CASSPSATYEQYF. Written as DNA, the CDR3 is TGTGCCAGCAGTCCTAGCGCAACCTACGAGCAGTACTTC.

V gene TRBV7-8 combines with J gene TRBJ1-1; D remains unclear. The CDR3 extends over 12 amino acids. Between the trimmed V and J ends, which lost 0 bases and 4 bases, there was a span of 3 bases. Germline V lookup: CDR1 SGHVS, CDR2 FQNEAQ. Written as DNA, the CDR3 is TGTGCCAGCAGCTTAGCGGGCACTGAAGCTTTCTTT. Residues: CASSLAGTEAFF.

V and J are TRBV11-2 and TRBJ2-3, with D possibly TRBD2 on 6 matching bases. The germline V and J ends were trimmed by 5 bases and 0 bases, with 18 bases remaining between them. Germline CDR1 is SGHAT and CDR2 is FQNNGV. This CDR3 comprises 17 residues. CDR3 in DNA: TGTGCCAGCAGCCGGGGGTACGTGGGGCCTAGCACAGATACGCAGTATTTT. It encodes CASSRGYVGPSTDTQYF.

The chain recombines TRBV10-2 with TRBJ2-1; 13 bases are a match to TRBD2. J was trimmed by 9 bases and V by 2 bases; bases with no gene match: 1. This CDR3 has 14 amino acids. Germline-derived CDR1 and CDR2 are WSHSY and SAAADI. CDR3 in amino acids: CASSEGLAGVEQFF. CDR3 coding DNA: TGCGCCAGCAGTGAGGGACTAGCGGGAGTTGAGCAGTTCTTC.

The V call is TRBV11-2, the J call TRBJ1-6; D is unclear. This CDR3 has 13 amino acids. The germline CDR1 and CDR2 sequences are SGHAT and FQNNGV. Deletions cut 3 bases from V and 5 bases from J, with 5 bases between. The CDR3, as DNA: TGTGCCAGCAGCTTTCAGGATAATTCACCCCTCCACTTT. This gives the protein CASSFQDNSPLHF.

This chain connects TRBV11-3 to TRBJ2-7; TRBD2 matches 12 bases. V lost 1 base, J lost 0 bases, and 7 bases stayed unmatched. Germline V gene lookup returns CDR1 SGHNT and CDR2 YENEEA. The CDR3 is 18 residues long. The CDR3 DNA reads TGTGCCAGCAGCTTAGGCCCTACTAGCGGGGGGCACTCCTACGAGCAGTACTTC. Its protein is CASSLGPTSGGHSYEQYF.

As DNA, the CDR3 is TGTGCCAGCGGGGCAGCCGATCAGCCCCAGCATTTT. This translates into CASGAADQPQHF. The chain links TRBV2 to TRBJ1-5; a weak D match, TRBD1 (5 bases). The germline V and J ends were trimmed by 8 bases and 5 bases, with 10 bases remaining between them. The CDR3 runs to 12 residues. Germline values: CDR1 SNHLY, CDR2 FYNNEI.

The CDR3 bases are TGTGCCAGCAGTGAATGGGAACTAGCGGTTACCTACGAGCAGTACTTC. It is translated as CASSEWELAVTYEQYF. The J gene is TRBJ2-7, the V gene TRBV6-1, with 8 bases lining up with TRBD2. This CDR3 has 16 residues. V lost 2 bases and J lost 2; bases outside the gene matches: 8. Germline V lookup: CDR1 MNHNS, CDR2 SASEGT.